Below, 25 T cell receptor beta chains from the same sample are listed, as sequenced in a study of T cells in Graves' hyperthyroidism and ophthalmopathy. Regions amplified from RNA transcripts were the TCR beta CDR3 regions. HTBI primers drove first-round RT-PCR of the TCR CDR3. TCRdb reanalysed the multiplex PCR reads using MiXCR and keeps one entry per CDR3 protein. The table shows approximately 200,000 distinct CDR3 sequences, with about 16% occurring only once. The specimen sequenced was blood. The receptor source for this set is a man aged 35 to 55 with Graves' hyperthyroidism.

The CDR3 protein is CASSALLAGLETQYF. The CDR3, as DNA: TGTGCCAGCAGTGCCTTACTAGCGGGGTTAGAGACCCAGTACTTC. This chain joins TRBV6-2 or TRBV6-3 and TRBJ2-5, with TRBD2 matching 10 bases. The junction had 7 bases not matched to a gene; V was cut back by 5 bases and J by 4 bases. The CDR3 is made up of 15 amino acids. Germline CDR1 reads MNHEY; CDR2 reads SVGEGT.

This clonotype has only a few counts. The chain couples TRBV3-1 to TRBJ2-2; the D is unclear. Trimming shortened V by 0 bases and J by 5 bases, and 7 bases separated the two germline ends. The CDR3 extends over 14 amino acids. CDR1 and CDR2 (germline): LGHDT, YNNKEL (reference sequence). In nucleotides, the CDR3 is TGTGCCAGCAGCCAAGATCCCCCTACCGGGGAGCTGTTTTTT. It yields the protein CASSQDPPTGELFF.

This clonotype was counted at least ten times. This chain uses TRBV6-1 with TRBJ2-3; 8 bases match TRBD2. Trimming cost V 5 bases and J 2 bases; bases outside gene matches: 9. The CDR3 spans 16 residues. From germline, CDR1 is MNHNS and CDR2 SASEGT. This chain's CDR3 is CASSLLLAGDTDTQYF. CDR3 coding DNA: TGTGCCAGCAGTTTGCTGCTAGCGGGTGACACAGATACGCAGTATTTT.

The chain carries TRBV12-3 or TRBV12-4 and TRBJ2-1, with 8 bases matching TRBD2. Unmatched junction bases numbered 14, after V lost 6 bases and J lost 7 bases. This CDR3 comprises 16 residues. CDR3 coding DNA: TGTGCCAGCAGACCCGGGGGGGGGTATCGGGAGAATGAGCAGTTCTTC. This gives the protein CASRPGGGYRENEQFF.

This clonotype was seen ten or more times. Here the CDR3 reads CASFQGAPNTEAFF. The CDR3 DNA sequence: TGTGCCAGTTTCCAGGGGGCGCCGAACACTGAAGCTTTCTTT. The chain joins TRBV7-3 to TRBJ1-1; TRBD1 aligns across 8 bases. Trimming cost V 9 bases and J 1 base; bases outside gene matches: 7. The CDR3 runs to 14 residues. Per the germline V gene, CDR1 is SGHTA and CDR2 is FQGTGA.

The gene calls are TRBV5-6 and TRBJ1-3, with 7 nucleotides matching TRBD1. With V trimmed by 3 bases and J by 1 base, 10 bases remained unmatched. Per the germline V gene, CDR1 is SGHDT and CDR2 is YYEEEE. The CDR3 loop spans 17 amino acids. The CDR3 reads CASSSIQRQGSGNTIYF. The CDR3, as DNA: TGTGCCAGCAGCTCGATCCAACGACAGGGTTCTGGAAACACCATATATTTT.

This clonotype occurred many times. The CDR3 coding sequence is TGTGCCAGCAGCAGACGAAATTCACCCCTCCACTTT. This translates into CASSRRNSPLHF. The V gene is TRBV7-9, the J gene TRBJ1-6; D call uncertain. Trimming took off 5 bases at V and 7 bases at J, with 6 bases between the two ends. Germline V CDR1 and CDR2: SEHNR, FQNEAQ (reference sequence). The CDR3 covers 12 residues.

Ten or more counts support this clonotype. This chain joins TRBV29-1 and TRBJ1-1; the D is unclear. There are 13 residues in the CDR3. The V and J ends lost 3 bases and 1 base respectively, with 9 bases between them. CDR1 is SQVTM, CDR2 ANQGSEA, per germline. CDR3 coding DNA: TGCAGCGTTGATTGGGCCGCGAACACTGAAGCTTTCTTT. Residues: CSVDWAANTEAFF.

With regard to this clonotype: One end of the junction varies from germline; a read error may be responsible. V gene TRBV7-3 combines with J gene TRBJ2-7, with unresolved D. Germline CDR1 and CDR2: SGHTA and FQGTGA. This CDR3 contains 14 residues. The CDR3 DNA sequence: TGTGCCAGCAGCCCCGGACGACCATCCTCCGAGCAGTACTTC. Translating gives CASSPGRPSSEQYF.

In its sample, this clonotype was seen a few times. A read error may explain this, as a much larger clone is one base away. The chain is built from TRBV20-1 and TRBJ2-1, with TRBD1 identical over 9 bases. Germline CDR1 is DFQATT and CDR2 is SNEGSKA (reference sequence). The CDR3 has 14 residues. This CDR3 is CSASGQGSYDEQFF. The CDR3 bases are TGCAGTGCCTCGGGACAGGGATCCTACGATGAGCAGTTCTTC.

This clonotype was seen repeatedly, ten times or more. The chain links TRBV20-1 to TRBJ2-1; D gene unclear. V was clipped by 3 bases and J by 6 bases, with 12 bases between them. CDR3 size: 13 residues. From germline, CDR1 is DFQATT and CDR2 SNEGSKA (reference sequence). CDR3 residues: CSASGLVGNEQFF. The CDR3 nucleotides are TGCAGTGCTAGTGGGTTAGTGGGCAATGAGCAGTTCTTC.

This clonotype has at least ten counts. The rearrangement joins TRBV7-8 to TRBJ2-2, with D perhaps TRBD1 (5 bases). V was shortened by 0 bases and J by 3 bases, with 14 bases between the two germline ends. The CDR3 covers 17 residues. Per the germline V gene, CDR1 is SGHVS and CDR2 is FQNEAQ. The DNA for the CDR3 is TGTGCCAGCAGCTTAGCGCGACAGCCGAGTTACACCGGGGAGCTGTTTTTT. Protein sequence: CASSLARQPSYTGELFF.

The table lists this clonotype with a count of one. The chain carries TRBV19 and TRBJ2-7; 9 nucleotides align to TRBD1. Germline loops: CDR1 LNHDA, CDR2 SQIVND (reference sequence). CDR3 length equals 14 residues. The V segment lost 7 bases and the J segment 1 base; nucleotides outside the gene matches: 5. CDR3 sequence: CASTPGTGSYEQYF. The CDR3, as DNA: TGTGCCAGTACCCCCGGGACAGGGTCCTACGAGCAGTACTTC. Full variable domain (remainder filled in from reference TRBV19 and TRBJ2-7): DGGITQSPKYLFRKEGQNVTLSCEQNLNHDAMYWYRQDPGQGLRLIYYSQIVNDFQKGDIAEGYSVSREKKESFPLTVTSAQKNPTAFYLCASTPGTGSYEQYFGPGTRLTVT.

This CDR3 is CASSFGDTGELFF. For the CDR3, the DNA is TGTGCCAGCAGCTTCGGTGACACCGGGGAGCTGTTTTTT. The chain couples TRBV5-5 to TRBJ2-2; D not resolved. V was trimmed by 2 bases and J by 3 bases, leaving 5 bases between them. CDR3 size: 13 residues. The germline CDR1 and CDR2 sequences are SGHKS and YYEKEE (reference sequence). The variable domain in full, completed from reference TRBV5-5 and TRBJ2-2, reads DAGVTQSPTHLIKTRGQQVTLRCSPISGHKSVSWYQQVLGQGPQFIFQYYEKEERGRGNFPDRFSARQFPNYSSELNVNALLLGDSALYLCASSFGDTGELFFGEGSRLTVL.

This clonotype showed up many times. The chain is built from TRBV30 and TRBJ1-6; D uncertain. Between the trimmed V and J ends, which lost 1 base and 5 bases, there was a span of 3 bases. Germline assignment: CDR1 GTSNPN and CDR2 SVGIG (reference sequence). This CDR3 contains 12 residues. CDR3 nucleotide sequence: TGTGCCTGGAGTGGAGATAATTCACCCCTCCACTTT. Its translation: CAWSGDNSPLHF.

This clonotype occurred many times. V is TRBV2 and J is TRBJ2-2; 8 bases match TRBD2. Germline V gene data show CDR1 as SNHLY and CDR2 as FYNNEI. V was pared by 7 bases and J by 2 bases, with 6 bases of the junction left unmatched. The CDR3 loop spans 15 amino acids. CDR3 sequence (DNA): TGTGCCAGCACCCCAGCGGGGGCCAACACCGGGGAGCTGTTTTTT. Its protein product is CASTPAGANTGELFF.

This clonotype was recorded many times. V and J are TRBV30 and TRBJ1-6; TRBD1 is a possible D gene (6 bases). Deletions cut 0 bases from V and 7 bases from J, with 10 bases between. CDR3 length: 14 amino acids. Looked up from germline, CDR1 is GTSNPN and CDR2 is SVGIG (reference sequence). The CDR3 sequence: CAWSVNRVNSPLHF. For the CDR3, the DNA is TGTGCCTGGAGTGTGAACAGGGTGAATTCACCCCTCCACTTT.

V is TRBV6-2 or TRBV6-3 and J is TRBJ2-7, with D perhaps matching TRBD2 (5 bases). Germline lookup yields CDR1 MNHEY and CDR2 SVGEGT. V lost 5 bases to trimming and J lost 3 bases, with 14 bases between them. The CDR3 has 14 residues. CDR3 residues: CASSDYDGLYEQYF. As DNA, the CDR3 is TGTGCCAGCAGTGACTACGACGGACTCTACGAGCAGTACTTC.

The table lists this clonotype with many counts. The V and J genes are TRBV30 and TRBJ1-1, with D uncertain. Looked up from germline, CDR1 is GTSNPN and CDR2 is SVGIG (reference sequence). This CDR3 region has 11 residues. V shed 2 bases and J shed 3 bases, with 4 bases lying between them. The DNA for the CDR3 is TGTGCCTGGAGTCTCTACACTGAAGCTTTCTTT. Protein product: CAWSLYTEAFF.

In the case of this clonotype: A much larger clone sits a single nucleotide away, making a read error possible. This chain uses TRBV6-2 or TRBV6-3 with TRBJ2-1; the D is unclear. The ends were cut back, 2 bases at V and 7 bases at J, with 12 bases in the middle. Germline CDR1 and CDR2: MNHEY and SVGEGT. CDR3 length equals 14 residues. In nucleotides, the CDR3 is TGTGCCAGCAGTTACCGTAATAAGGGAAATGAGCAGTTCTTC. This gives the protein CASSYRNKGNEQFF.

This clonotype was counted many times. This rearrangement joins TRBV10-3 to TRBJ2-3, with D perhaps TRBD2 (5 bases). Germline loops: CDR1 ENHRY, CDR2 SYGVKD. The germline V and J ends were trimmed by 2 bases and 0 bases, with 6 bases remaining between them. The CDR3 spans 14 residues. DNA of the CDR3: TGTGCCATCAGTGAGAGGACTAGCACAGATACGCAGTATTTT. This codes for CAISERTSTDTQYF.

The sample holds a few counts of this clonotype. V gene TRBV25-1 combines with J gene TRBJ2-5, with D possibly TRBD1 on 5 matching bases. The V gene lost 2 bases and the J gene lost 5 bases, with 15 bases spanning the gap. CDR1 and CDR2 from the germline V gene are MGHDK and SYGVNS. This CDR3 comprises 15 residues. DNA for the CDR3: TGTGCCAGCAGTGAACTATCAGGGCCCGGGGAGACCCAGTACTTC. The encoded protein is CASSELSGPGETQYF.

The CDR3 sequence: CSARDRRGGGSDTQYF. Written as DNA, the CDR3 is TGCAGTGCTAGAGATCGGAGAGGGGGGGGATCAGATACGCAGTATTTT. This chain connects TRBV20-1 to TRBJ2-3, with D perhaps matching TRBD2 (7 bases). Per germline, CDR1 DFQATT and CDR2 SNEGSKA (reference sequence). CDR3 length equals 16 residues. V gave up 0 bases and J gave up 4 bases, with 17 bases separating them.

Many counts were recorded for this clonotype. V usage is TRBV18 and J usage is TRBJ1-1; D gene uncertain. CDR1 KGHSH and CDR2 LQKENI come from the germline V gene. The CDR3 length is 14 residues. Trimming left V 4 bases short and J 1 base short, with 10 bases between. CDR3 amino acids: CASSRADGNTEAFF. CDR3 DNA sequence: TGTGCCAGCTCACGGGCGGACGGGAACACTGAAGCTTTCTTT.

The gene calls are TRBV6-1 and TRBJ1-5; 9 bases align to TRBD1. J was trimmed by 7 bases and V by 4 bases; bases with no gene match: 8. The CDR3 loop spans 15 amino acids. CDR1 and CDR2 from the germline V gene are MNHNS and SASEGT. The CDR3 protein is CASSGWDRVGQPQHF. The CDR3 DNA sequence: TGTGCCAGCAGTGGCTGGGACAGGGTGGGACAGCCCCAGCATTTT.